This T cell receptor beta chain was documented in a study of OX40 agonist ivuxolimab in advanced cancers. Study details: An anti-OX40 (CD134) antibody with agonistic activity, ivuxolimab, was administered to patients. At 0.01 to 10 mg/kg, ivuxolimab was administered intravenously to patients every 2 weeks. Whole-study results and caveats: Not determined was the antigen specificity of the expanded peripheral T cells. At doses 0.1 to 3.0 mg/kg, CD4+ and CD8+ clones expanded.

For this clone: Its antigen is currently unknown.

Here immunoSEQ multiplex PCR was the method, and the copy in TCRdb shows in-frame clones only, minus some. Of some 73,000 clones in the sample, about 87% are singletons; the top ten hold about a tenth. This CDR3 region has 13 residues. Deletions cut 4 bases from V and 3 bases from J, with 7 bases between. Germline values: CDR1 MNHEY, CDR2 SMNVEV (reference sequence). The receptor comes from an adult with an advanced solid tumor such as melanoma, head and neck, liver or kidney cancer. This chain connects TRBV27 to TRBJ2-1; no clear D gene. This specimen was CD4+ or CD8+ T cells sorted from blood, taken in a trial of the OX40 agonist ivuxolimab. DNA for the CDR3: TGTGCCAGCAGTTCCGGTTTCTACAATGAGCAGTTCTTC. This gives the protein CASSSGFYNEQFF.